This T cell receptor (beta chain) was sequenced in a study of blood T cell repertoires in COVID-19. Seattle patients were enrolled while actively infected and followed longitudinally. Study processing details: From reference gene primer amplification, estimates of nucleated cell counts were derived. Sequencing used immunoSEQ multiplex PCR; TCRdb keeps in-frame clones, though not all of them. V, J and clone size are those of that table, while D and trimming were read from the DNA. The sample holds 250,000 to 350,000 clones; about 90% are singletons and the top ten take 6.3%. V was cut by 4 bases and J by 12 bases, with 10 bases left in between. CDR3 size: 11 residues.

Input material: peripheral blood. The TCR sequence derives from a woman between 45 and 65 years old with COVID-19, enrolled during active disease. The chain couples TRBV12-3 or TRBV12-4 to TRBJ2-1, with a weak D call TRBD2 (5 bases). The CDR3 here is CASSYDYLQFF. The CDR3 nucleotides are TGTGCCAGCAGTTACGACTACCTGCAGTTCTTC.